The 11 T cell receptor beta chains in this list originate from one sample, sequenced in a study of T cell responses to AZD1222 COVID-19 vaccine (dated by TCRdb to the early 2020s). This specimen's time point label, per the study, means: about 28 days (+/-7) after the second vaccine dose. The library was produced with the immunoSEQ multiplex PCR assay. Here the immuneACCESS table is served through TCRdb, limited to in-frame sequences with V and J called. Missing clones are a known gap in these copies; in checked studies unresolved V genes cover under half, and the rest lacks a known reason. This sample comprises tens of thousands of clones, about 88% of them detected only once. Around 5% of the sample is held by the ten biggest clonotypes. The sample was peripheral blood, taken 28 days after the second AZD1222 dose. These receptors were obtained from an adult who received the AZD1222 COVID-19 vaccine.

This clone was seen only a few times. V and J are TRBV5-4 and TRBJ1-6, with D uncertain. There are 15 residues in the CDR3. Germline lookup yields CDR1 SGHNT and CDR2 YYREEE (reference sequence). V dropped 0 bases and J dropped 3 bases, with 7 bases sitting between them. Written as DNA, the CDR3 is TGTGCCAGCAGCTTGGGAGGCAACTATAATTCACCCCTCCACTTT. This codes for CASSLGGNYNSPLHF. Combining the CDR3 with reference TRBV5-4 and TRBJ1-6 gives the whole variable domain ETGVTQSPTHLIKTRGQQVTLRCSSQSGHNTVSWYQQALGQGPQFIFQYYREEENGRGNFPPRFSGLQFPNYSSELNVNALELDDSALYLCASSLGGNYNSPLHFGNGTRLTVT.

The chain employs TRBV11-2 and TRBJ2-5; 9 positions agree with TRBD1. V lost 6 bases, J lost 4 bases, and 6 bases stayed unmatched. CDR3 length: 14 residues. Germline CDR1 SGHAT, CDR2 FQNNGV. For the CDR3, the DNA is TGTGCCAGCAGTCAGGGACAGGGCCTAGAGACCCAGTACTTC. It specifies CASSQGQGLETQYF.

The V and J genes are TRBV3-1 (or the pseudogene TRBV3-2) and TRBJ1-1; no definite D call. With 0 bases removed from V and 3 bases from J, the gap between germline ends came to 14 bases. CDR1 LGHDT and CDR2 YNNKEL come from the germline V gene (reference sequence). The CDR3 length is 16 residues. DNA for the CDR3: TGTGCCAGCAGCCAAGATCTTGCGACCTCATACACTGAAGCTTTCTTT. This encodes CASSQDLATSYTEAFF.

The J gene is TRBJ1-2, the V gene TRBV7-9, with a weak D call TRBD1 (6 bases). The germline gives CDR1 SEHNR, CDR2 FQNEAQ (reference sequence). This CDR3 spans 12 amino acids. Trimming took 5 bases from V and 8 from J, leaving 12 bases between them. CDR3 in amino acids: CASSPGRGGYTF. The CDR3 DNA reads as TGTGCCAGCAGCCCCGGCAGGGGCGGCTACACCTTC.

The V call is TRBV5-3, the J call TRBJ2-7, with 8 bases aligning to TRBD1. TRBV5-3 is treated as an ORF (open reading frame) with a function not yet certain. The CDR3 contains 16 residues. With V trimmed by 4 bases and J by 0 bases, 9 bases remained unmatched. The CDR3 is CARSDIRTGSSYEQYF. The CDR3 DNA reads as TGTGCCAGAAGCGATATCCGGACAGGGAGCTCCTACGAGCAGTACTTC.

V and J are TRBV7-9 and TRBJ1-1; 8 nucleotides align to TRBD1. This CDR3 contains 15 residues. After removal of 5 bases from V and 0 bases from J, the junction contained 5 bases not matched to a gene. CDR1 is SEHNR and CDR2 is FQNEAQ in the germline V gene (reference sequence). The CDR3 here is CASSHPTGVNTEAFF. The CDR3 nucleotides read TGTGCCAGCAGCCATCCGACAGGGGTGAACACTGAAGCTTTCTTT.

The rearrangement links TRBV3-1 (or the pseudogene TRBV3-2) to TRBJ1-2; 8 bases fit TRBD1. V shed 4 bases and J 7 bases; nucleotides not matched to a gene: 8. The CDR3 length is 14 residues. Germline CDR1 is LGHDT and CDR2 is YNNKEL (reference sequence). CDR3 amino acids: CASSLYQGARGYTF. The CDR3 region has the DNA TGTGCCAGCAGCCTTTATCAGGGGGCGCGTGGCTACACCTTC.

In its sample, this clone was seen once. This sequence joins TRBV18 and TRBJ1-2; D possibly corresponds to TRBD1 (5 bases). Trimming took 3 bases from V and 8 from J, leaving 13 bases between them. Germline V gene lookup returns CDR1 KGHSH and CDR2 LQKENI. The CDR3 totals 13 residues. This CDR3 reads CASSPQNRHGYTF. In DNA, the CDR3 is TGTGCCAGCTCACCTCAAAACAGGCACGGCTACACCTTC.

V and J are TRBV13 and TRBJ2-1, with TRBD2 as a possible D gene (5 bases). From germline, CDR1 is PRHDT and CDR2 FYEKMQ (reference sequence). The CDR3 totals 15 residues. V gave up 8 bases and J gave up 8 bases, with 22 bases separating them. The CDR3 DNA follows: TGTGCCAGCTCTCGGGATAGCGCATCGGTGGATGAGCAGTTCTTC. As protein: CASSRDSASVDEQFF.

The J gene is TRBJ1-6, the V gene TRBV3-1 (or the pseudogene TRBV3-2), with 8 bases that match TRBD1. Looked up from germline, CDR1 is LGHDT and CDR2 is YNNKEL (reference sequence). Trimming took 6 bases from V and 8 from J; bases not matched to a gene: 9. The CDR3 sequence is 15 residues long. The CDR3 region has the DNA TGTGCCAGCAGACCCGGGACAGGCTCATATTCACCCCTCCACTTT. Its protein is CASRPGTGSYSPLHF.

J is TRBJ1-4 and V is TRBV5-4, with 8 bases matching TRBD1. J gave up 7 bases and V 1 base, and 3 bases lay outside the gene matches. The CDR3 contains 14 residues. Germline CDR1 and CDR2: SGHNT and YYREEE (reference sequence). CDR3 DNA sequence: TGTGCCAGCAGCTTGCAGGGGGCGATTGAAAAACTGTTTTTT. Translating it yields CASSLQGAIEKLFF.